Below are 12 T cell receptor beta chains sequenced from a single sample in a study of CD8+ T cells in alopecia areata (dated by TCRdb to 2016 to 2019). Library method: the immunoSEQ multiplex PCR assay. RNA was extracted from all samples and reverse transcribed into cDNA, which served as template for TCR sequencing. TCRdb re-hosts the immuneACCESS table, in-frame sequences only. Its copies lack some clones; in the studies checked, an unresolved V gene accounts for under half of them, and the cause for the rest is not known. This sample lists about 140,000 clones; around 60% were detected once. In total, the top ten clones hold nearly 6.5% of the sample. The time point label here, explained by the study, means: baseline before oral tofacitinib. Sample: CD4+ T cells sorted from blood, taken at week 0. These receptors were taken from a human donor with alopecia areata.

The rearrangement joins TRBV27 to TRBJ2-1; 9 positions agree with TRBD2. Germline CDR1 MNHEY, CDR2 SMNVEV (reference sequence). The ends lost 4 bases at V and 10 bases at J; junction bases unmatched: 8. The CDR3 loop spans 14 amino acids. Written as DNA, the CDR3 is TGTGCCAGCAGTTGGGCTAGCGGGGTAGGGGAGCAGTTCTTC. Protein: CASSWASGVGEQFF.

The chain links TRBV7-9 to TRBJ1-1; 11 bases align to TRBD1. From germline, CDR1 is SEHNR and CDR2 FQNEAQ (reference sequence). Trimming took 4 bases from V and 4 from J; bases not matched to a gene: 8. The CDR3 has 16 residues. The CDR3 nucleotides read TGTGCCAGCAGCTCCACGGGACAGGGGGGCGCCACTGAAGCTTTCTTT. Encoded protein: CASSSTGQGGATEAFF.

J is TRBJ2-4 and V is TRBV27; tentative D call: TRBD2 (6 bases). Trimming left V 2 bases short and J 8 bases short, with 10 bases between. This CDR3 has 13 residues. Germline CDR1 reads MNHEY; CDR2 reads SMNVEV (reference sequence). DNA of the CDR3: TGTGCCAGCAGTTTAGGGGGGAAGGACATTCAGTACTTC. Amino acids: CASSLGGKDIQYF.

V gene TRBV6-5 combines with J gene TRBJ2-1; D remains ambiguous. CDR1 MNHEY and CDR2 SVGAGI come from the germline V gene. The CDR3 has 13 residues. Between the trimmed V and J ends, which lost 0 bases and 8 bases, there was a span of 8 bases. The CDR3 protein is CASSYSRGYEQFF. In DNA form, the CDR3 reads TGTGCCAGCAGTTACTCGAGAGGTTATGAGCAGTTCTTC.

This clone has only one observation. V gene TRBV6-6 combines with J gene TRBJ1-1, with D uncertain. There are 13 residues in the CDR3. V lost 2 bases, J lost 0 bases, and 4 bases lay in between. Germline-derived CDR1 and CDR2 are MNHNY and SVGAGI (reference sequence). CDR3 amino acids: CASSYAMNTEAFF. CDR3 nucleotide sequence: TGTGCCAGCAGTTACGCCATGAACACTGAAGCTTTCTTT.

The chain employs TRBV29-1 and TRBJ1-1; a possible D gene is TRBD1 (6 bases). The CDR3 spans 14 residues. V dropped 6 bases and J dropped 2 bases, with 16 bases sitting between them. Per the germline V gene, CDR1 is SQVTM and CDR2 is ANQGSEA. CDR3: CSVIPQGPNTEAFF. Here the CDR3 DNA reads TGCAGCGTAATTCCGCAGGGGCCAAACACTGAAGCTTTCTTT.

The chain recombines TRBV4-2 with TRBJ2-3; 11 nucleotides match TRBD2. Per germline, CDR1 LGHNA and CDR2 YNFKEQ. CDR3 length: 15 residues. The V and J ends lost 10 bases and 10 bases, in that order; junction bases with no gene match: 16. The CDR3 DNA follows: TGTGCCACCCAGCCACGCGTAGCGGGGGGGGTGCCGCAGTATTTT. Its protein is CATQPRVAGGVPQYF.

Only one count was recorded for this clone. This chain links TRBV25-1 with TRBJ1-2; no definite D call. Per germline, CDR1 MGHDK and CDR2 SYGVNS. The V gene lost 3 bases and the J gene lost 3 bases, with 14 bases spanning the gap. This CDR3 is built from 15 residues. As DNA, the CDR3 is TGTGCCAGCAGTGATTATCCGGGAGTAGACTATGGCTACACCTTC. It translates to CASSDYPGVDYGYTF.

This clone was seen more than once but under ten times. The genes are TRBV7-8 and TRBJ1-5; D perhaps matches TRBD1 (6 bases). Trimming shortened V by 1 base and J by 4 bases, and 11 bases separated the two germline ends. The CDR3 length is 15 residues. Germline CDR1 and CDR2: SGHVS and FQNEAQ. CDR3 nucleotide sequence: TGTGCCAGCAGCTTAGTAGGGGGGTTAAATCAGCCCCAGCATTTT. Its protein product is CASSLVGGLNQPQHF.

The gene calls are TRBV10-3 and TRBJ1-2; TRBD1 aligns across 7 bases. Germline V gives CDR1 ENHRY, CDR2 SYGVKD. The V gene end was trimmed by 2 bases and the J gene end by 4 bases; junction bases not matched to a gene: 7. There are 15 residues in the CDR3. The chain's CDR3 is CAISEDGQVLYGYTF. The CDR3 DNA sequence: TGTGCCATCAGTGAGGACGGACAGGTCCTCTATGGCTACACCTTC.

The chain uses TRBV2 and TRBJ2-5, with 8 bases aligning to TRBD1. The V gene end was trimmed by 5 bases and the J gene end by 5 bases; junction bases not matched to a gene: 7. This CDR3 has 14 residues. The germline V gene encodes CDR1 SNHLY and CDR2 FYNNEI. CDR3 nucleotides: TGTGCCAGCAGTCCGGACAGGGCAGCGGAGACCCAGTACTTC. As protein: CASSPDRAAETQYF.

This chain joins TRBV4-2 and TRBJ2-3, with 8 bases lining up with TRBD2. Germline CDR1 LGHNA, CDR2 YNFKEQ. V trimming: 0 bases; J trimming: 10 bases; junction bases outside the gene matches: 6. The CDR3 sequence is 14 residues long. The CDR3 sequence: CASSQETSGFSQYF. DNA for the CDR3: TGTGCCAGCAGCCAAGAAACTAGCGGCTTCTCGCAGTATTTT.